The 13 T cell receptor beta chains below were found in one sample sequenced in a study of cytomegalovirus exposure and HLA in healthy donors. Primers included in the PCR were 60 Vbeta and 13 Jbeta primers. Assay: immunoSEQ multiplex PCR; the TCRdb copy retains only in-frame clones and omits some. Of some 200,000 clones in the sample, roughly four fifths were seen once. Sequenced input: PBMCs. These receptors were taken from a boy aged 2 to 10 in good health and CMV-seronegative.

The chain is built from TRBV6-1 and TRBJ2-5; 8 bases match TRBD2. The J call may be in error: the DNA end matches TRBJ2-7 better. The CDR3 covers 12 residues. Per the germline V gene, CDR1 is MNHNS and CDR2 is SASEGT. Here the CDR3 DNA reads TGTGCCAGCGGCGGGGGGTACTACGAGCAGTACTTC. Its protein is CASGGGYYEQYF.

The chain has TRBV7-6 and TRBJ2-2; a weak D match, TRBD2 (6 bases). The CDR3 totals 16 residues. CDR1 is SGHVS, CDR2 FNYEAQ, per germline. V shed 0 bases and J shed 6 bases, with 14 bases lying between them. The DNA for the CDR3 is TGTGCCAGCAGCTTAGCGGGCGGGTCGGGGGCCGGGGAGCTGTTTTTT. The encoded protein is CASSLAGGSGAGELFF.

The chain couples TRBV6-6 to TRBJ1-1, with TRBD1 matching over 7 bases. The V gene end was trimmed by 8 bases and the J gene end by 1 base; junction bases not matched to a gene: 13. The germline CDR1 and CDR2 sequences are MNHNY and SVGAGI (reference sequence). CDR3 size: 16 residues. In DNA form, the CDR3 reads TGTGCCAGCTGCAACAGGGGTCAAAAGTGGAACACTGAAGCTTTCTTT. Its translation is CASCNRGQKWNTEAFF.

The chain links TRBV5-6 to TRBJ2-5; 13 nucleotides align to TRBD2. J was trimmed by 1 base and V by 2 bases; bases with no gene match: 2. CDR1 and CDR2 from the germline V gene are SGHDT and YYEEEE. The CDR3 has 16 amino acids. The CDR3 sequence is CASSFRLAGGQETQYF. CDR3 nucleotides: TGTGCCAGCAGCTTCCGACTAGCGGGGGGCCAAGAGACCCAGTACTTC.

This clone was found once. The gene calls are TRBV4-3 and TRBJ1-4, with 12 bases fitting TRBD1. Germline V gives CDR1 LGHNA, CDR2 YSLEER. The CDR3 has 15 amino acids. V was clipped by 1 base and J by 8 bases; unmatched bases: 2. For the CDR3, the DNA is TGCGCCAGCAGCCAAGTCGGGACAGGGGGCGAAAAACTGTTTTTT. It codes for CASSQVGTGGEKLFF.

The chain employs TRBV6-1 and TRBJ1-1; 7 bases line up with TRBD1. Germline V lookup: CDR1 MNHNS, CDR2 SASEGT. V lost 6 bases and J lost 5; bases outside the gene matches: 12. The CDR3 consists of 15 residues. The CDR3 DNA is TGTGCCAGCAGAAGGCGTGGGACAGTTGATACTGAAGCTTTCTTT. The encoded protein is CASRRRGTVDTEAFF.

The J gene is TRBJ2-1, the V gene TRBV27; 9 bases match TRBD2. The CDR3 is 15 amino acids. V lost 6 bases to trimming and J lost 3 bases; unmatched junction nucleotides: 6. Germline V gene data show CDR1 as MNHEY and CDR2 as SMNVEV (reference sequence). This chain's CDR3 is CASSLSGGHYNEQFF. CDR3 coding DNA: TGTGCCAGCAGCCTTAGCGGGGGTCACTACAATGAGCAGTTCTTC.

The chain joins TRBV15 to TRBJ2-7; 7 bases align to TRBD1. Per germline, CDR1 LNHNV and CDR2 YYDKDF (reference sequence). Trimming at V came to 3 bases and at J to 5 bases, leaving 10 bases not matched to a gene. The CDR3 length is 15 residues. CDR3 sequence (DNA): TGTGCCACCAGCAGGGACAGGCCGACCCTTGACGAGCAGTACTTC. Encoded protein: CATSRDRPTLDEQYF.

The chain recombines TRBV20-1 with TRBJ1-2; TRBD1 aligns across 7 bases. Trimming at V came to 5 bases and at J to 6 bases, leaving 3 bases not matched to a gene. The CDR3 extends over 11 amino acids. Germline CDR1 DFQATT, CDR2 SNEGSKA (reference sequence). The CDR3 DNA reads TGCAGTGCTCCAGGGGGGAATGGCTACACCTTC. Residues: CSAPGGNGYTF.

The chain employs TRBV18 and TRBJ1-1, with 9 bases that match TRBD1. There are 15 residues in the CDR3. J was trimmed by 3 bases and V by 2 bases; bases with no gene match: 4. Per the germline V gene, CDR1 is KGHSH and CDR2 is LQKENI. The DNA of the CDR3 is TGTGCCAGCTCACCATTGAGACAGGGGGACACTGAAGCTTTCTTT. Its translation: CASSPLRQGDTEAFF.

J is TRBJ2-3 and V is TRBV9; 9 nucleotides line up with TRBD2. This CDR3 has 16 amino acids. V lost 4 bases and J lost 1; bases outside the gene matches: 7. Germline loops: CDR1 SGDLS, CDR2 YYNGEE. The chain's CDR3 is CASSPRGGAGTDTQYF. The CDR3 DNA sequence: TGTGCCAGCAGCCCCCGCGGGGGGGCGGGCACAGATACGCAGTATTTT.

The chain is built from TRBV7-2 and TRBJ1-2, with D possibly matching TRBD1 (6 bases). CDR1 is SGHTA, CDR2 FQGNSA, per germline. The ends were cut back, 6 bases at V and 5 bases at J, with 13 bases in the middle. The CDR3 loop spans 13 amino acids. DNA for the CDR3: TGTGCCAGCAGTCTACAGGGATGGTATGGCTACACCTTC. Residues: CASSLQGWYGYTF. Full variable domain (missing parts from reference TRBV7-2 and TRBJ1-2): GAGVSQSPSNKVTEKGKDVELRCDPISGHTALYWYRQSLGQGLEFLIYFQGNSAPDKSGLPSDRFSAERTGGSVSTLTIQRTQQEDSAVYLCASSLQGWYGYTFGSGTRLTVV.

The chain uses TRBV5-1 and TRBJ1-6; TRBD1 matches at 9 bases. Trimming at V came to 0 bases and at J to 8 bases, leaving 0 bases not matched to a gene. Germline V gives CDR1 SGHRS, CDR2 YFSETQ. The CDR3 spans 14 residues. The CDR3 region is CASSLGQGDSPLHF. For the CDR3, the DNA is TGCGCCAGCAGCTTGGGACAGGGGGATTCACCCCTCCACTTT.